The following is a T cell receptor beta chain sequence with its context. The antigen it binds to is not known. The sample holds no much larger clone one base away, and base qualities are not on file. These data are taken from a study of T cell responses to AZD1222 COVID-19 vaccine (dated by TCRdb to the early 2020s). Regarding the study in general: TCR sequencing was performed for 230 to 250 trial participants, of whom around 200 were given two doses of AZD1222 and approximately 26 were given two doses of MenACWY control vaccine. Trial participants were enrolled into age subgroups of 18-55, 56-69 and 70-plus years, which contained approximately 150, 28 and 58 TCR-sequenced participants, respectively.

Reading the label with the study, this specimen's time point is: about 28 days (+/-7) after the second vaccine dose. Because spike-specific TCR depth and breadth did not differ between the two schedules, AZD1222 recipients who got a second dose at roughly 4 weeks were pooled with those who got a second dose at roughly 12 weeks. Samples from vaccinated people were obtained from the UK trials COV001 and COV002, which included a single-blind randomized controlled phase 2/3 trial of AZD1222 (ChAdOx1 nCoV-19) in healthy adults. For TCRbeta chain sequencing, PBMC samples from trial participants were taken at day 0 and at day 28 after the second dose. The CDR3 regions of human TCRbeta chains were analyzed by immunosequencing. The published analysis was carried out like this. Repertoire TCRs were checked for matches against a reference library of SARS-CoV-2-specific TCRs that had been generated using the MIRA antigen-specificity platform. Breadth was defined as the fraction of unique TCRs that were SARS-CoV-2-associated, and depth was defined as the fraction of total T cells that were SARS-CoV-2-associated. Using the MIRA data, each spike-specific TCR was assigned both to the spike region to which the TCR was reactive and to a CD4 or CD8 class. Log10-transformed breadth and depth values were compared by one-way ANOVA with Sidak's multiple comparisons tests. The source is immuneACCESS, and TCRdb retained only in-frame sequences with V and J called. Part of the clones is not carried over; for the studies checked, unresolved V genes explain less than half of this, and the remainder is unexplained. The V and J calls and clone size are taken from that table; D and trimming were inferred from the DNA. For this sample there are tens of thousands of clones; 70% to 90% appear just once. The ten largest clones capture about 10% of the sample.

The germline V gene provides CDR1 MNHEY and CDR2 SVGAGI. Clipping removes 0 bases from V and 2 bases from J, with 2 as the unmatched junction base count. The CDR3, cysteine through phenylalanine, is 15 amino acids long. Only the CDR3 DNA is retained, 45 bases long and in frame from the first base. What the study reported, not specific to this receptor: Conclusions about previously exposed vaccinees are limited because only a handful of AZD1222 recipients were SARS-CoV-2 seropositive at baseline. Participants were mostly white British, with more females than males. The authors suggested clonal diversity may have been underestimated. Reportedly, almost half of the unique spike-specific TCRs recognized epitopes lying outside the regions that are mutated in the B.1.351 and B.1.1.7 variants. The vaccine-associated CD4 TCRs covered the entire spike protein, and the dominant responses fell in regions 160-218 and 743-854. A significant rise in spike-specific TCR breadth and depth was observed after two AZD1222 doses relative to day 0 and relative to MenACWY recipients. No day 14 peak-response samples were available, so repertoires were characterized only after the peak T cell response. In the small 56-69-year group, the increase in depth fell short of significance, most likely because of low power.

Recombination connected TRBV6-5 to TRBJ2-3; 7 bases in between match TRBD2. The origin of this receptor is an adult who received the AZD1222 COVID-19 vaccine. Sample: peripheral blood, taken 28 days after the second AZD1222 dose. The nucleotide sequence reads TGTGCCAGCAGTTACTCGGCGGGGGTCACAGATACGCAGTATTTT. It encodes CASSYSAGVTDTQYF.